Following are 28 T cell receptor beta chains from one sample sequenced in a study of blood T cell repertoires in COVID-19. Libraries were prepared by immunoSEQ multiplex PCR; TCRdb keeps only in-frame clonotypes and omits some of them. The table records 200,000 to 250,000 clones, 88% of them present only once. Sequencing was performed on PBMCs or T cells enriched from blood (not recorded which). The source of these receptors is a woman aged 50 to 60 with acute COVID-19.

This clone was counted between two and nine times. The chain is built from TRBV5-8 and TRBJ1-3; no firm D call. CDR3 length equals 15 residues. From germline, CDR1 is SGHTS and CDR2 YDEGEE. V was clipped by 4 bases and J by 0 bases, with 11 bases between them. CDR3 sequence reads: CASSRGWGSGNTIYF. DNA for the CDR3: TGTGCCAGCAGCAGAGGGTGGGGCTCTGGAAACACCATATATTTT.

This sequence joins TRBV15 and TRBJ2-1; D is perhaps TRBD1 (6 bases). V lost 4 bases to trimming and J lost 0 bases, with 13 bases between them. The germline CDR1 and CDR2 sequences are LNHNV and YYDKDF (reference sequence). This CDR3 comprises 16 residues. The CDR3 sequence is CATSKGGGSSYNEQFF. The CDR3 DNA reads as TGTGCCACCAGCAAAGGGGGTGGGAGCTCCTACAATGAGCAGTTCTTC.

The V call is TRBV3-1 (or the pseudogene TRBV3-2), the J call TRBJ2-5; no reliable D call. With 0 bases removed from V and 11 bases from J, the gap between germline ends came to 10 bases. CDR3 length: 12 residues. Germline values: CDR1 LGHDT, CDR2 YNNKEL (reference sequence). The CDR3 is CASSQEGRSQYF. For the CDR3, the DNA is TGTGCCAGCAGCCAAGAGGGCAGGTCACAGTACTTC.

The V call is TRBV2, the J call TRBJ2-5; 10 bases are a match to TRBD2. The CDR3 has 15 amino acids. CDR1 is SNHLY, CDR2 FYNNEI, per germline. Germline trimming cut 5 bases from V and 3 bases from J; bases unmatched to any gene: 6. The CDR3 sequence is CASSPELAGEETQYF. The DNA of the CDR3 is TGTGCCAGCAGTCCCGAGCTAGCGGGAGAAGAGACCCAGTACTTC.

The V call is TRBV12-3 or TRBV12-4, the J call TRBJ2-3; no definite D call. This CDR3 is built from 13 residues. V lost 2 bases to trimming and J lost 0 bases, with 3 bases between them. CDR3 residues: CASSLPSTDTQYF. For the CDR3, the DNA is TGTGCCAGCAGTTTACCTAGCACAGATACGCAGTATTTT.

This sequence joins TRBV7-3 and TRBJ2-5; D call uncertain. The V gene lost 3 bases and the J gene lost 2 bases, with 7 bases spanning the gap. This CDR3 is built from 13 residues. CDR1 and CDR2 (germline): SGHTA, FQGTGA. The CDR3 DNA sequence: TGTGCCAGCAGCTTGCAGAATCAAGAGACCCAGTACTTC. This codes for CASSLQNQETQYF.

This clone has just one count. The gene calls are TRBV6-6 and TRBJ1-6; 8 nucleotides align to TRBD1. This CDR3 has 16 amino acids. V shed 0 bases, J shed 9 bases, and the junction held 7 bases outside the gene matches. Germline V gene lookup returns CDR1 MNHNY and CDR2 SVGAGI (reference sequence). The CDR3 DNA reads TGTGCCAGCAGTTACTCAGGACAGGGTTGGGGTTCACCCCTCCACTTT. This gives the protein CASSYSGQGWGSPLHF.

The CDR3 protein is CASSRQGLVRREQFF. The CDR3 coding sequence is TGCGCCAGCAGCCGACAGGGACTAGTTCGCCGGGAGCAGTTCTTC. J is TRBJ2-1 and V is TRBV5-1; D is possibly TRBD2 (8 bases). With 4 bases removed from V and 10 bases from J, the gap between germline ends came to 21 bases. This CDR3 comprises 15 residues. CDR1 is SGHRS and CDR2 is YFSETQ in the germline V gene.

The gene calls are TRBV7-2 and TRBJ1-1, with D perhaps matching TRBD1 (6 bases). Per germline, CDR1 SGHTA and CDR2 FQGNSA. The V gene lost 5 bases and the J gene lost 2 bases, with 15 bases spanning the gap. The CDR3 has 15 amino acids. CDR3 coding DNA: TGTGCCAGCAGCCGGGGGGGCCCACCTAACACTGAAGCTTTCTTT. The encoded protein is CASSRGGPPNTEAFF.

The chain couples TRBV29-1 to TRBJ2-2; a weak D match, TRBD2 (6 bases). V lost 4 bases and J 2 bases, leaving 8 bases between the germline ends. Germline V gene data show CDR1 as SQVTM and CDR2 as ANQGSEA. The CDR3 has 13 residues. For the CDR3, the DNA is TGCAGCGTTGTCGGGGGAAACACCGGGGAGCTGTTTTTT. Translating it yields CSVVGGNTGELFF.

The chain carries TRBV28 and TRBJ2-1; D remains ambiguous. Trimming left V 4 bases short and J 6 bases short, with 4 bases between. Germline V gene lookup returns CDR1 MDHEN and CDR2 SYDVKM. CDR3 length: 11 residues. The DNA of the CDR3 is TGTGCCAGCAGTTGGAGCAATGAGCAGTTCTTC. It encodes CASSWSNEQFF.

The chain is built from TRBV19 and TRBJ1-5; the D is unclear. The CDR3 spans 13 residues. Trimming left V 10 bases short and J 7 bases short, with 17 bases between. Per the germline V gene, CDR1 is LNHDA and CDR2 is SQIVND (reference sequence). CDR3 region: CATSTQFDQPQHF. For the CDR3, the DNA is TGTGCCACCTCGACACAATTCGACCAGCCCCAGCATTTT. The full variable domain, in which reference TRBV19 and TRBJ1-5 provide the parts outside the CDR3, is DGGITQSPKYLFRKEGQNVTLSCEQNLNHDAMYWYRQDPGQGLRLIYYSQIVNDFQKGDIAEGYSVSREKKESFPLTVTSAQKNPTAFYLCATSTQFDQPQHFGDGTRLSIL.

The V and J genes are TRBV4-2 and TRBJ2-7, with a weak D call TRBD2 (5 bases). Germline V gene data show CDR1 as LGHNA and CDR2 as YNFKEQ. V was clipped by 1 base and J by 2 bases, with 24 bases between them. The CDR3 has 19 residues. This CDR3 is CASSQGPYPPSLGPYEQYF. The CDR3 DNA reads TGTGCCAGCAGCCAAGGCCCCTACCCTCCTAGCCTCGGCCCCTACGAGCAGTACTTC.

This chain uses TRBV19 with TRBJ2-3; TRBD1 matches at 8 bases. Germline V gives CDR1 LNHDA, CDR2 SQIVND (reference sequence). The V segment lost 6 bases and the J segment 1 base; nucleotides outside the gene matches: 6. The CDR3 length is 15 residues. The DNA for the CDR3 is TGTGCCAGTAGAGTCAGGGGGCGAGGCACAGATACGCAGTATTTT. This gives the protein CASRVRGRGTDTQYF.

This clone was counted between two and nine times. The chain combines TRBV5-4 with TRBJ2-2, with TRBD2 matching over 12 bases. Looked up from germline, CDR1 is SGHNT and CDR2 is YYREEE (reference sequence). V shed 4 bases and J 2 bases; nucleotides not matched to a gene: 6. The CDR3 is 17 residues long. CDR3 sequence reads: CASSPGLAGFNTGELFF. Here the CDR3 DNA reads TGTGCCAGCAGCCCTGGACTAGCGGGGTTTAACACCGGGGAGCTGTTTTTT.

As DNA, the CDR3 is TGTGCAAGTCGCCCCGCGCCGGAGACCCAGTACTTC. Protein sequence: CASRPAPETQYF. The chain has TRBV12-2 and TRBJ2-5; the D call TRBD2 from the table was never checked on the DNA. TRBV12-2 constitutes a pseudogene. CDR3 length: 12 amino acids.

This chain connects TRBV28 to TRBJ1-2; 7 bases match TRBD1. The CDR3 has 13 amino acids. Germline CDR1 MDHEN, CDR2 SYDVKM. The J segment lost 3 bases and the V segment lost 6 bases, leaving 4 bases of the junction unmatched. The CDR3 is CASRTGTDYGYTF. The CDR3, as DNA: TGTGCCAGCAGGACCGGGACAGACTATGGCTACACCTTC.

The chain recombines TRBV19 with TRBJ2-3, with 8 bases lining up with TRBD2. With V trimmed by 5 bases and J by 0 bases, 4 bases remained unmatched. The CDR3 covers 15 residues. The germline V gene encodes CDR1 LNHDA and CDR2 SQIVND (reference sequence). The CDR3 DNA follows: TGTGCCAGTAGTCAGCGGGAGTTGAGCACAGATACGCAGTATTTT. Translation: CASSQRELSTDTQYF.

The V call is TRBV4-1, the J call TRBJ2-5; D is perhaps TRBD2 (5 bases). From germline, CDR1 is MGHRA and CDR2 YSYEKL. V lost 2 bases, J lost 7 bases, and 14 bases lay in between. The CDR3 contains 14 residues. The CDR3 coding sequence is TGCGCCAGCAGCCAACTGCAGGCCGGAGGGACCCAGTACTTC. It codes for CASSQLQAGGTQYF.

This clone was counted once. The V and J genes are TRBV15 and TRBJ1-2, with TRBD1 identical over 12 bases. This CDR3 region has 15 residues. CDR1 is LNHNV and CDR2 is YYDKDF in the germline V gene (reference sequence). Trimming at V came to 5 bases and at J to 7 bases, leaving 8 bases not matched to a gene. CDR3 protein: CATSVPGTGGFGYTF. For the CDR3, the DNA is TGTGCCACCAGCGTTCCCGGGACAGGGGGCTTTGGCTACACCTTC.

The chain joins TRBV7-9 to TRBJ1-1; tentative D call: TRBD1 (5 bases). The CDR3 is 15 residues long. Between the trimmed V and J ends, which lost 1 base and 5 bases, there was a span of 14 bases. Looked up from germline, CDR1 is SEHNR and CDR2 is FQNEAQ (reference sequence). This chain's CDR3 is CASSLVAGPITEAFF. CDR3 in DNA: TGTGCCAGCAGCTTAGTCGCAGGGCCGATTACTGAAGCTTTCTTT.

V is TRBV11-3 and J is TRBJ2-2; 8 nucleotides line up with TRBD1. Germline CDR1 SGHNT, CDR2 YENEEA. The CDR3 has 15 residues. V lost 5 bases and J lost 2; bases outside the gene matches: 4. This CDR3 reads CASSRQGANTGELFF. The CDR3 DNA reads as TGTGCCAGCAGCCGCCAGGGGGCCAACACCGGGGAGCTGTTTTTT.

This chain joins TRBV30 and TRBJ2-1, with TRBD2 identical over 12 bases. CDR1 is GTSNPN and CDR2 is SVGIG in the germline V gene (reference sequence). J lost 4 bases, V lost 2 bases, and 3 bases had no gene match. This CDR3 has 15 residues. The CDR3 bases are TGTGCCTGGAGTTACGGACTAGCGGGATACAATGAGCAGTTCTTC. Residues: CAWSYGLAGYNEQFF.

The gene calls are TRBV6-6 and TRBJ1-1; possibly TRBD1 for D (6 bases). V lost 3 bases to trimming and J lost 8 bases, with 16 bases between them. The CDR3 runs 14 residues. Germline V gives CDR1 MNHNY, CDR2 SVGAGI (reference sequence). The DNA for the CDR3 is TGTGCCAGCAGTTATGGGCAGGGGCGAGACGAAGCTTTCTTT. Translating gives CASSYGQGRDEAFF.

The V gene is TRBV28, the J gene TRBJ1-2; TRBD1 matches 11 bases. Trimming at V came to 4 bases and at J to 8 bases, leaving 6 bases not matched to a gene. Per the germline V gene, CDR1 is MDHEN and CDR2 is SYDVKM. The CDR3 loop spans 14 amino acids. CDR3 amino acids: CASSSPDRGPGYTF. The CDR3 DNA follows: TGTGCCAGCAGTTCCCCGGACAGGGGGCCCGGCTACACCTTC.

The gene calls are TRBV4-1 and TRBJ2-1; TRBD2 is a possible D gene (6 bases). Between the trimmed V and J ends, which lost 4 bases and 2 bases, there was a span of 12 bases. This CDR3 has 15 residues. In germline, CDR1 is MGHRA, CDR2 YSYEKL. The CDR3 DNA reads TGCGCCAGCAGCCTGCGACTAGGACCCTACAATGAGCAGTTCTTC. Residues: CASSLRLGPYNEQFF.

A single count supports this clone. The J gene is TRBJ2-5, the V gene TRBV29-1; D possibly corresponds to TRBD2 (5 bases). The CDR3 has 13 residues. Trimming pared 3 bases from V and 4 bases from J, leaving 12 bases between. CDR1 is SQVTM, CDR2 ANQGSEA, per germline. Here the CDR3 reads CSVEEPGRETQYF. CDR3 sequence (DNA): TGCAGCGTTGAGGAGCCGGGGAGAGAGACCCAGTACTTC.

J is TRBJ2-1 and V is TRBV28; no clear D. Germline assignment: CDR1 MDHEN and CDR2 SYDVKM. The CDR3 is 13 amino acids. V shed 6 bases and J shed 1 base, with 7 bases lying between them. CDR3: CASSPRSYNEQFF. For the CDR3, the DNA is TGTGCCAGCAGCCCGCGGTCCTACAATGAGCAGTTCTTC.